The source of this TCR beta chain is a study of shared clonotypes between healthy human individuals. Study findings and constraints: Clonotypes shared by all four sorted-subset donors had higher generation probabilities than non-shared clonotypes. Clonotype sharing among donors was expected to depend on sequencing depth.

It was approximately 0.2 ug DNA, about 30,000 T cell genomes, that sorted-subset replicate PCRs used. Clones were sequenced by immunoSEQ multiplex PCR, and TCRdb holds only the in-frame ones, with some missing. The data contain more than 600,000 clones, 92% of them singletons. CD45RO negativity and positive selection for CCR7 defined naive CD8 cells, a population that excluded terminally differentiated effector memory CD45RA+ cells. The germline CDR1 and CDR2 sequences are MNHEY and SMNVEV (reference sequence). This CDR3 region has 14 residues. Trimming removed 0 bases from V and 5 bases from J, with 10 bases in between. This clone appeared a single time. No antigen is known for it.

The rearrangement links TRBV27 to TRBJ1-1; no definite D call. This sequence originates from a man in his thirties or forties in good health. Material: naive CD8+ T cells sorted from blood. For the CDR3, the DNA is TGTGCCAGCAGTTTATCGTTAGGGAAGACTGAAGCTTTCTTT. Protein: CASSLSLGKTEAFF.